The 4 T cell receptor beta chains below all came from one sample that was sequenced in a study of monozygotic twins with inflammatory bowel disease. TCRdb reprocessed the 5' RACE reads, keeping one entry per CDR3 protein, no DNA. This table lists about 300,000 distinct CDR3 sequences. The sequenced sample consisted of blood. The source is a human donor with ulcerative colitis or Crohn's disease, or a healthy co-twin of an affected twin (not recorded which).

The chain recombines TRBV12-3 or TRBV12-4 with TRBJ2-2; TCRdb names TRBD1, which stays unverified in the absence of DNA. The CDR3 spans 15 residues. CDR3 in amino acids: CASSLTEVSTGELFF.

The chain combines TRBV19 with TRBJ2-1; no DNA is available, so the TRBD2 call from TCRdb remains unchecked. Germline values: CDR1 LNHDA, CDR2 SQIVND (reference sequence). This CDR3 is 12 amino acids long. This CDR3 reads CASSKGTWEQFF.

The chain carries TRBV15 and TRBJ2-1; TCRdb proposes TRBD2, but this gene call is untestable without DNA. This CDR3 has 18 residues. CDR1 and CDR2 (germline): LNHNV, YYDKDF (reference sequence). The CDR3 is CATSRVLAGKTSYNEQFF.

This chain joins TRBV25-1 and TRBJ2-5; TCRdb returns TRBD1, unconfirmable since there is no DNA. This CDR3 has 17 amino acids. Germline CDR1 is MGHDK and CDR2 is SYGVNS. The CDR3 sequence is CASSDPIGTRMGETQYF.